The 3 T cell receptor beta chains reported below all come from one sample, sequenced in a study of chemoradiotherapy in HPV16-positive cancers. The assay was immunoSEQ multiplex PCR, and TCRdb's table has in-frame clones only and misses some. Of around 53,000 clones listed, about 88% are singletons. This specimen consisted of blood, obtained from a patient who underwent chemoradiotherapy. The source of these receptors is a human donor with HPV-associated anogenital cancer.

Comments on this clone: A read error may account for a junction end that differs from germline. The DNA for the CDR3 is TGTGCCACCAGCAGAGAGGTCAGTGGACTAGCGGAATACGGGCAGTACTTC. This gives the protein CATSREVSGLAEYGQYF. The rearrangement joins TRBV15 to TRBJ2-7; 10 positions agree with TRBD2. In germline, CDR1 is LNHNV, CDR2 YYDKDF (reference sequence). The CDR3 has 17 amino acids. Looking up the rest from reference TRBV15 and TRBJ2-7 gives the full variable domain: DAMVIQNPRYQVTQFGKPVTLSCSQTLNHNVMYWYQQKSSQAPKLLFHYYDKDFNNEADTPDNFQSRRPNTSFCFLDIRSPGLGDTAMYLCATSREVSGLAEYGQYFGPGTRLTVT.

V usage is TRBV7-9 and J usage is TRBJ2-3, with D possibly matching TRBD1 (6 bases). CDR1 is SEHNR, CDR2 FQNEAQ, per germline (reference sequence). V was cut by 3 bases and J by 1 base, with 11 bases left in between. The CDR3 length is 15 residues. The CDR3 spells CASSLVQGGTDTQYF. CDR3 in DNA: TGTGCCAGCAGCTTGGTACAGGGAGGCACAGATACGCAGTATTTT. Looking up the rest from reference TRBV7-9 and TRBJ2-3 gives the full variable domain: DTGVSQNPRHKITKRGQNVTFRCDPISEHNRLYWYRQTLGQGPEFLTYFQNEAQLEKSRLLSDRFSAERPKGSFSTLEIQRTEQGDSAMYLCASSLVQGGTDTQYFGPGTRLTVL.

In its sample, this clone was seen once. The CDR3, as DNA: TGTGCCAGCAGCTTAGGGTCGTCAGGGGCCTACGAGCAGTACTTC. Protein: CASSLGSSGAYEQYF. The chain couples TRBV11-2 to TRBJ2-7; D may be TRBD1 (6 bases). V was shortened by 1 base and J by 2 bases, with 12 bases between the two germline ends. The CDR3 extends over 15 amino acids. Germline CDR1 reads SGHAT; CDR2 reads FQNNGV.